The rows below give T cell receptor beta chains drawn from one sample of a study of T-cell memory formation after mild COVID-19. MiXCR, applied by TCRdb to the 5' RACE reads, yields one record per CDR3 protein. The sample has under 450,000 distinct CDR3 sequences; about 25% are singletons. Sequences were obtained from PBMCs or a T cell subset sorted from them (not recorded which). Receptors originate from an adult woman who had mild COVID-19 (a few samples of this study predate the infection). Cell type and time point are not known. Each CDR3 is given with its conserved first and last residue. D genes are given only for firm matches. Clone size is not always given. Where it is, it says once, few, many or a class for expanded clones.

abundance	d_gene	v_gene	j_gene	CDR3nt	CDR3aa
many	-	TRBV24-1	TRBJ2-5	TGTGCCACCAGTGATTTGCCAATGGGCACATCGGAGACCCAGTACTTC	CATSDLPMGTSETQYF
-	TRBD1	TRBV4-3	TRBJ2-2	TGCGCCAGCAGCCAAGATCCGGGACAGGGCTCCGGGGAGCTGTTTTTT	CASSQDPGQGSGELFF
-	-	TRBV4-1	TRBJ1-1	TGCGCCAGCAGCCAAGATCCAGGGGCATGGGCTGAAGCTTTCTTT	CASSQDPGAWAEAFF
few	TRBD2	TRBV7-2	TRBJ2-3	TGTGCCAGCAGCAGATTAGCGGGAGACGCGCAGTATTTT	CASSRLAGDAQYF
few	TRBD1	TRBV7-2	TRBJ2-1	TGTGCCAGCAGCGTGGGACAGAGGAACTCCTACAATGAGCAGTTCTTC	CASSVGQRNSYNEQFF
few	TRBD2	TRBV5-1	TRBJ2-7	TGCGCCAGCAGCCCGGAGATCGGTAGCGGGAGGGCCAACGAGCAGTACTTC	CASSPEIGSGRANEQYF
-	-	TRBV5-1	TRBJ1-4	TGCGCCAGCAGCCTAACCACAACTAATGAAAAACTGTTTTTT	CASSLTTTNEKLFF
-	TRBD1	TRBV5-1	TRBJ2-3	TGCGCCAGCAGCTTGGTAGGACAGGGGGCAGATACGCAGTATTTT	CASSLVGQGADTQYF
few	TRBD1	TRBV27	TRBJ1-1	TGTGCCAGCAGTTTCCAACAGGGGCGGGCTTTCTTT	CASSFQQGRAFF
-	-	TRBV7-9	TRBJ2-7	TGTGCCAGCAGCGACCCGGACATAACCTACGAGCAGTACTTC	CASSDPDITYEQYF
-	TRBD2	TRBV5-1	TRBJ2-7	TGCGCCAGCAGCTCCATCCTAGCGGGGGGGTCCTACGAGCAGTACTTC	CASSSILAGGSYEQYF
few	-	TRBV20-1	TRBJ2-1	TGCAGTGCTAGAGACATCGGGCGGAGCTCCTACAATGAGCAGTTCTTC	CSARDIGRSSYNEQFF
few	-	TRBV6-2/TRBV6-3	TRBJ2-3	TGTGCCAGCAGTAGATCCGCCGGGGATACGCAGTATTTT	CASSRSAGDTQYF
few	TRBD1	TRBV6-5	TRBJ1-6	TGTGCCAGCAGTTACTCAAGACAGGGGAGTTCACCCCTCCACTTT	CASSYSRQGSSPLHF
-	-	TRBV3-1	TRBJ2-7	TGTGCCAGCAGCCAAGGGTCTATCCCTTACGAGCAGTACTTC	CASSQGSIPYEQYF
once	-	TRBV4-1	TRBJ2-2	TGCGCCAGCAACCAGGGGCTGACCGGGGAGCTGTTTTTT	CASNQGLTGELFF
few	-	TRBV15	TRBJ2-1	TGTGCCACCACGGGAGCGGGTTACAATGAGCAGTTCTTC	CATTGAGYNEQFF
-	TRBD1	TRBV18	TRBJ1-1	TGTGCCAGCTCACCGACCATCGGACAGGGGAACACTGAAGCTTTCTTT	CASSPTIGQGNTEAFF
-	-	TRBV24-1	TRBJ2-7	TGTGCCACCCGGTCTTACGAGCAGTACTTC	CATRSYEQYF
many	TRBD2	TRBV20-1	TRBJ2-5	TGCAGGGTAGATGGATGGGGACTAGCGAGTCCCCAAGAGACCCAGTACTTC	CRVDGWGLASPQETQYF
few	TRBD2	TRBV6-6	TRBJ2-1	TGTGCCAGCAGTAAGGGACTAAGCAATGAGCAGTTCTTC	CASSKGLSNEQFF
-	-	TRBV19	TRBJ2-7	TGTGCCAGTAGTGGGCAGGGGCCCTCCTACGAGCAGTACTTC	CASSGQGPSYEQYF
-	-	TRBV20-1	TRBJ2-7	TGCAGTGCTAGAGAGCCTAGCTCTGCGGGAAACGAGCAGTACTTC	CSAREPSSAGNEQYF
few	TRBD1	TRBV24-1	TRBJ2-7	TGTGCCACCAGTCCGGGACAGGGGCTCCACGAGCAGTACTTC	CATSPGQGLHEQYF
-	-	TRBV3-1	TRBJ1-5	TGTGCCAGCAGCCAAGGGCGGACCGCATGGCCCCAGCATTTT	CASSQGRTAWPQHF
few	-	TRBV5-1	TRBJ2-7	TGCGCCAGCAGCTTTGATTTAGGGACCGGGGGAGAGCAGTACTTC	CASSFDLGTGGEQYF
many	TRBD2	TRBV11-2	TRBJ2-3	TGTGCCAGCAGCACGGGGCTAGCGGGGGGGCCGTTAGATACGCAGTATTTT	CASSTGLAGGPLDTQYF
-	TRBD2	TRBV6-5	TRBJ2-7	TGTGCCAGCAGTAAAAGGGCACTAAGCACTAGCGGGAACACCTACGAGCAGTACTTC	CASSKRALSTSGNTYEQYF
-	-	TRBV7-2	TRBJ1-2	TGTGCCAGCAGCTTGGGGCAGGGATCAGGTGGCTACACCTTC	CASSLGQGSGGYTF
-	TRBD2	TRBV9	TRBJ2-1	TGTGCCAGCAGCGTAGCTCTAGCGGGAGAACGGAATGAGCAGTTCTTC	CASSVALAGERNEQFF
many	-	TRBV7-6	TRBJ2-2	TGTGCCAGCAGCTTAGTATTGGGGGGCCAGAACACCGGGGAGCTGTTTTTT	CASSLVLGGQNTGELFF
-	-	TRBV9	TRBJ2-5	TGTGCCAGCAGCGCAGGCCACGGGGTACAAGAGACCCAGTACTTC	CASSAGHGVQETQYF
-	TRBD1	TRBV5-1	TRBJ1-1	TGCGCCAGCAGCATACAGACAGGGTCGGACACTGAAGCTTTCTTT	CASSIQTGSDTEAFF
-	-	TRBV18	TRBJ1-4	TGTGCCAGCTCACCCCCGAATGAAAAACTGTTTTTT	CASSPPNEKLFF
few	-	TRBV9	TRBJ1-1	TGTGCCAGCAGCGCACGGCCGAACACTGAAGCTTTCTTT	CASSARPNTEAFF
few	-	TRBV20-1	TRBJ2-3	TGCAGTGCCACCTGGGGCACAGATACGCAGTATTTT	CSATWGTDTQYF
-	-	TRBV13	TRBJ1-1	TGTGCCAGCACCCAAGGGGGGGGGTGGACTGAAGCTTTCTTT	CASTQGGGWTEAFF
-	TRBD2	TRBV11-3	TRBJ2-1	TGTGCCAGCAGCATGAGGACTAGCGTGTACAATGAGCAGTTCTTC	CASSMRTSVYNEQFF
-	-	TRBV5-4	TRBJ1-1	TGTGCCAGCAGCTCCCCCCCCGCTGAAGCTTTCTTT	CASSSPPAEAFF
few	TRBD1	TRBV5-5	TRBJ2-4	TGTGCCAGCAGCTACAGACAGGGGGCGCGGGGAAACATTCAGTACTTC	CASSYRQGARGNIQYF
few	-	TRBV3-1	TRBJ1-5	TGTGCCAGCAGCCACCGGGGGAGGAATCAGCCCCAGCATTTT	CASSHRGRNQPQHF
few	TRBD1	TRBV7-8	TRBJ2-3	TGTGCCAGCAGCCCCTACGCCGGGGACAGGCATATCACAGATACGCAGTATTTT	CASSPYAGDRHITDTQYF